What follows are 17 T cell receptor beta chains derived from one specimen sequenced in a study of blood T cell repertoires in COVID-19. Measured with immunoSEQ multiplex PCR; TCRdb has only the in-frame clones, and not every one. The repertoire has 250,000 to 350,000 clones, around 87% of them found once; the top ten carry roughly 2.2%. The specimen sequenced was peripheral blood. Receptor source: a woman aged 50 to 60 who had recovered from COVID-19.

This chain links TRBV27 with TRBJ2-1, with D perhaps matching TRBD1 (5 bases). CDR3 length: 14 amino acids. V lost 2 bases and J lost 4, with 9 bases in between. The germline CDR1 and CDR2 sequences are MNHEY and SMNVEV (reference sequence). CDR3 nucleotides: TGTGCCAGCAGTTTAGGGGCGTCTTACAATGAGCAGTTCTTC. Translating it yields CASSLGASYNEQFF.

CDR3 amino acids: CASSLWSAYGYTF. The CDR3 DNA is TGCGCCAGCAGCTTGTGGAGCGCCTATGGCTACACCTTC. This chain links TRBV5-1 with TRBJ1-2; unclear D gene. The CDR3 is 13 amino acids. In germline, CDR1 is SGHRS, CDR2 YFSETQ. The V end was cut by 1 base, the J end by 4 bases, with 8 bases between.

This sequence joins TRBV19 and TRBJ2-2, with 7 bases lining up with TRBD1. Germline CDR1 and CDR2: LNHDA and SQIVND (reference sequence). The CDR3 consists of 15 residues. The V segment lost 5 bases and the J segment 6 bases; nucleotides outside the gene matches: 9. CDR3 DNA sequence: TGTGCCAGTAGTCACCGGACAGGCCCCCCCGGGGAGCTGTTTTTT. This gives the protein CASSHRTGPPGELFF.

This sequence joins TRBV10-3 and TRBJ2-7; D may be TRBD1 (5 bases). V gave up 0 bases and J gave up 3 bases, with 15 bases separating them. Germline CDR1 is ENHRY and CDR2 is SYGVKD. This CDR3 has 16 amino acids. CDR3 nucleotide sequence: TGTGCCATCAGTGAGTCCCAGGGTCCTGTTTACTACGAGCAGTACTTC. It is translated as CAISESQGPVYYEQYF.

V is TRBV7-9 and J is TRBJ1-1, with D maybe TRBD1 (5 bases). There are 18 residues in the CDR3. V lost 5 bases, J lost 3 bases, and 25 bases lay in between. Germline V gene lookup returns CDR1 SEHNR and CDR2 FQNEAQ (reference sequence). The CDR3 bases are TGTGCCAGCAGCCCAAGTGGCAGGGCTGTTTATCGCTACACTGAAGCTTTCTTT. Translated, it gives CASSPSGRAVYRYTEAFF.

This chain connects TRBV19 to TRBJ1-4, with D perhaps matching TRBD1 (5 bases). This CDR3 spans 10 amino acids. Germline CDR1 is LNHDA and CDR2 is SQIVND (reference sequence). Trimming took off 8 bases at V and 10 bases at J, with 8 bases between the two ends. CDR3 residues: CASGGGKLFF. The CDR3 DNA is TGTGCCAGTGGCGGGGGAAAACTGTTTTTT.

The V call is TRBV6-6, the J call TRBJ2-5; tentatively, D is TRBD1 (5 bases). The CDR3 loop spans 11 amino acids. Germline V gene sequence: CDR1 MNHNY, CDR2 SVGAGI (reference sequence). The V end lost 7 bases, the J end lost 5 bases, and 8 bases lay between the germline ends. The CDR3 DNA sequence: TGTGCCAGCAAGGGGTACGAGACCCAGTACTTC. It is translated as CASKGYETQYF.

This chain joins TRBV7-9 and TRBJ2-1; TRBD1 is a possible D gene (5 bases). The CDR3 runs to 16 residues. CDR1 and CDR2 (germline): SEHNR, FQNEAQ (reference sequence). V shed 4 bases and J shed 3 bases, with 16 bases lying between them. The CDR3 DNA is TGTGCCAGCAGCTCGTCGACAGTTCCGGTCTACAATGAGCAGTTCTTC. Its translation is CASSSSTVPVYNEQFF.

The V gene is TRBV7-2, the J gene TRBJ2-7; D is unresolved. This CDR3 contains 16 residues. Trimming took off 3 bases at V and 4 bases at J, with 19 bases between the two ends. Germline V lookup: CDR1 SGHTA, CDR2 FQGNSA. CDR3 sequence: CASSFVFLGQPYEQYF. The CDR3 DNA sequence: TGTGCCAGCAGCTTTGTATTTTTGGGCCAGCCGTACGAGCAGTACTTC. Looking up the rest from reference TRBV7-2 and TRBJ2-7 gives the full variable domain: GAGVSQSPSNKVTEKGKDVELRCDPISGHTALYWYRQSLGQGLEFLIYFQGNSAPDKSGLPSDRFSAERTGGSVSTLTIQRTQQEDSAVYLCASSFVFLGQPYEQYFGPGTRLTVT.

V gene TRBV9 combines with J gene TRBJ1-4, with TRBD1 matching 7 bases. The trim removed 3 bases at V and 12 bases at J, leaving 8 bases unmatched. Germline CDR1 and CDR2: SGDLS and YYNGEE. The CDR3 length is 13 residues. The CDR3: CASSAFSGTELFF. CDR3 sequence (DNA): TGTGCCAGCAGCGCCTTTTCCGGGACAGAACTGTTTTTT.

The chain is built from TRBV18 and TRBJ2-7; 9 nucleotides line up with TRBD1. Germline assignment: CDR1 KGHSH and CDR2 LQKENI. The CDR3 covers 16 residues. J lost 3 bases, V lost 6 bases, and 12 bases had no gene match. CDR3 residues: CASSQEVGQGFYEQYF. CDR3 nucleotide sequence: TGTGCCAGCTCGCAAGAGGTGGGACAGGGTTTCTACGAGCAGTACTTC. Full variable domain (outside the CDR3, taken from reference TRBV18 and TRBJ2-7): NAGVMQNPRHLVRRRGQEARLRCSPMKGHSHVYWYRQLPEEGLKFMVYLQKENIIDESGMPKERFSAEFPKEGPSILRIQQVVRGDSAAYFCASSQEVGQGFYEQYFGPGTRLTVT.

In DNA form, the CDR3 reads TGCGCCAGCAGCTTGGGATCCGGGGGTAGATGGACAGATACGCAGTATTTT. This sequence encodes CASSLGSGGRWTDTQYF. This rearrangement joins TRBV5-1 to TRBJ2-3; weak D call: TRBD2 (6 bases). Germline V lookup: CDR1 SGHRS, CDR2 YFSETQ. Trimming removed 0 bases at V and 3 bases at J, with 17 bases between. The CDR3 extends over 17 amino acids.

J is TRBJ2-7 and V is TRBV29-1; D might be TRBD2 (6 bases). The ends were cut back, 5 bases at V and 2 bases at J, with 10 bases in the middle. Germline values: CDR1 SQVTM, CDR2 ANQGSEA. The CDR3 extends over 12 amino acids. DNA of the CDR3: TGCAGCGTTCGGGGGTCAGCCTACGAGCAGTACTTC. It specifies CSVRGSAYEQYF.

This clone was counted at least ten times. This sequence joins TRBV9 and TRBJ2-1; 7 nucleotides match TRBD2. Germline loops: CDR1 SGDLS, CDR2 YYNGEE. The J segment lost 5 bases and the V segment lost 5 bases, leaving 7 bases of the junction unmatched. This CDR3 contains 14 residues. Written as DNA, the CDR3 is TGTGCCAGCAGTCGCTCCCTAGCGGACAATGAGCAGTTCTTC. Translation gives CASSRSLADNEQFF. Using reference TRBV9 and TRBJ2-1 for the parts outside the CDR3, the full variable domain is DSGVTQTPKHLITATGQRVTLRCSPRSGDLSVYWYQQSLDQGLQFLIQYYNGEERAKGNILERFSAQQFPDLHSELNLSSLELGDSALYFCASSRSLADNEQFFGPGTRLTVL.

DNA for the CDR3: TGTGCCAGCAGTTTCCCGCGCAGGGACTACGAGCAGTACTTC. Translating it yields CASSFPRRDYEQYF. This chain connects TRBV6-2 or TRBV6-3 to TRBJ2-7; D possibly corresponds to TRBD1 (5 bases). The V and J ends lost 4 bases and 3 bases respectively, with 13 bases between them. This CDR3 comprises 14 residues. Looked up from germline, CDR1 is MNHEY and CDR2 is SVGEGT.

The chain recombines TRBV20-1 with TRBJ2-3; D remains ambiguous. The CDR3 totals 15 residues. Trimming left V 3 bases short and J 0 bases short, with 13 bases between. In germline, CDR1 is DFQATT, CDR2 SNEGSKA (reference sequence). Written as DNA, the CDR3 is TGCAGTGCTAGTCCTATCGCGACTAGCACAGATACGCAGTATTTT. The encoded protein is CSASPIATSTDTQYF.

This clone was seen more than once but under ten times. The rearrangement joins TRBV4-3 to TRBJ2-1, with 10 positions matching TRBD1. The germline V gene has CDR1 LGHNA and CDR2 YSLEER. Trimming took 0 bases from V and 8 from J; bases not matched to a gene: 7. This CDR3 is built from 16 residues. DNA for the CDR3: TGCGCCAGCAGCCAAGATACGGGACAGGGGATCGATGAGCAGTTCTTC. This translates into CASSQDTGQGIDEQFF.